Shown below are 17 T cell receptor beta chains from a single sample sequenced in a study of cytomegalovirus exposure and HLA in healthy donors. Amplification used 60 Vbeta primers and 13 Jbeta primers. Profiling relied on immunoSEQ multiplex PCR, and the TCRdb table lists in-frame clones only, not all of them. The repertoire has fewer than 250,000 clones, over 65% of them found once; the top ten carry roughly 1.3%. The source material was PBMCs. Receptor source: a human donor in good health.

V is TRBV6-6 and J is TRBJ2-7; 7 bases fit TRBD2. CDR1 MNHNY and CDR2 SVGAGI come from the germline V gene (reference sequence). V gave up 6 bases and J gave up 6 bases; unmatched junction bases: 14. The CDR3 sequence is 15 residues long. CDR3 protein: CASRNLKGGRFEQYF. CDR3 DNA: TGTGCCAGCAGGAATTTAAAGGGAGGGCGTTTCGAGCAGTACTTC.

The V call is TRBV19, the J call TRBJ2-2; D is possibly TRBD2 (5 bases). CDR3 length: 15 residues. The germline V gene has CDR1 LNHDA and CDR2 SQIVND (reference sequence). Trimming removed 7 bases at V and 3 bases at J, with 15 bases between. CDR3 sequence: CASTRWADYTGELFF. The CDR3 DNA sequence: TGTGCCAGTACCCGGTGGGCGGACTACACCGGGGAGCTGTTTTTT.

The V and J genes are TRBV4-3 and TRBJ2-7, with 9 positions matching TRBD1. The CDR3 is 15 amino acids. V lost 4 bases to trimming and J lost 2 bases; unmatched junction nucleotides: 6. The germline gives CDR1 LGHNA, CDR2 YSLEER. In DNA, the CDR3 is TGCGCCAGCAGCCTTGGACAGGGGAGGGCCTACGAGCAGTACTTC. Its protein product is CASSLGQGRAYEQYF.

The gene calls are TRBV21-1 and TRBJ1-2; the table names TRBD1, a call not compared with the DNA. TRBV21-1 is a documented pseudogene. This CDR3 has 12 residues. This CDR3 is CASRSTGDGYTF. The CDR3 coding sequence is TGTGCCAGCAGGTCAACAGGAGATGGCTACACCTTC.

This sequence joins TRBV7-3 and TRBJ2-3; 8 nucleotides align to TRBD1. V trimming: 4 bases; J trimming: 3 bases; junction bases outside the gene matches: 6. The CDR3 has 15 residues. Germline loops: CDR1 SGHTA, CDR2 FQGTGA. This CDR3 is CASSSDRAITDTQYF. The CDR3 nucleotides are TGTGCCAGCAGCTCGGACAGGGCAATAACAGATACGCAGTATTTT.

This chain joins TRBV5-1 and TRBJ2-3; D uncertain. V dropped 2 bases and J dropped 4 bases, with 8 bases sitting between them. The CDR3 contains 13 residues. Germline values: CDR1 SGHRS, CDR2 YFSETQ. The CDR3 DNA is TGCGCCAGCAGCTTCCCTGAGGCAGATACGCAGTATTTT. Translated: CASSFPEADTQYF.

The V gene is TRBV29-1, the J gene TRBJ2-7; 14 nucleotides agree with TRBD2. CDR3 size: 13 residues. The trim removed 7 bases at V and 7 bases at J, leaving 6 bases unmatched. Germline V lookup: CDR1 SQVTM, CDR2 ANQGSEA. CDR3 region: CSGRLAGGREQYF. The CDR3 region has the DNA TGCAGCGGCCGACTAGCGGGAGGGCGTGAGCAGTACTTC.

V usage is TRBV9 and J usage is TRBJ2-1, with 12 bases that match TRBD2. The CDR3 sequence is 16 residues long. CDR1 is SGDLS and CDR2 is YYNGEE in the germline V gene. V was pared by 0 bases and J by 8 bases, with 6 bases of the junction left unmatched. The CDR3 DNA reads TGTGCCAGCAGCGTAGGGGCTAGCGGGAGGGTGGATGAGCAGTTCTTC. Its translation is CASSVGASGRVDEQFF. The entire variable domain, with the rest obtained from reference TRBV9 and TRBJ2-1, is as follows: DSGVTQTPKHLITATGQRVTLRCSPRSGDLSVYWYQQSLDQGLQFLIQYYNGEERAKGNILERFSAQQFPDLHSELNLSSLELGDSALYFCASSVGASGRVDEQFFGPGTRLTVL.

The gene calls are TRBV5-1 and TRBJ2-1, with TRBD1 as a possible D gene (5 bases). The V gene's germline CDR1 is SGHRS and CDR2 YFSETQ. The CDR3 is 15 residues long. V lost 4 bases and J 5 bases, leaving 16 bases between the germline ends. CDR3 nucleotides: TGCGCCAGCAGCCAGTGGGCAGGGTCCAACAATGAGCAGTTCTTC. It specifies CASSQWAGSNNEQFF.

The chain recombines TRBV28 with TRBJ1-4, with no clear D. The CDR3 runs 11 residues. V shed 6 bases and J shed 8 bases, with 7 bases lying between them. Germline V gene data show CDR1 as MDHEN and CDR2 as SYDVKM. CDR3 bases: TGTGCCAGCAGCCCCTTCGAAAAACTGTTTTTT. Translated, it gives CASSPFEKLFF. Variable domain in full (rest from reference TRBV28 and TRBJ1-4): DVKVTQSSRYLVKRTGEKVFLECVQDMDHENMFWYRQDPGLGLRLIYFSYDVKMKEKGDIPEGYSVSREKKERFSLILESASTNQTSMYLCASSPFEKLFFGSGTQLSVL.

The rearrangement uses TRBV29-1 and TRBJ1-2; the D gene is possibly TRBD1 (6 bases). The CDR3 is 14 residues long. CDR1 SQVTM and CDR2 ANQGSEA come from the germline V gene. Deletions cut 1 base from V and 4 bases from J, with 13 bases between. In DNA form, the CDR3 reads TGCAGCGTTGAAGTTGGGGACACCGTCTATGGCTACACCTTC. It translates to CSVEVGDTVYGYTF.

CDR3 sequence: CASSVSASIGRGTDTQYF. The CDR3 bases are TGTGCCAGCAGCGTTTCGGCCTCTATTGGGAGGGGCACAGATACGCAGTATTTT. V usage is TRBV9 and J usage is TRBJ2-3; 7 nucleotides line up with TRBD2. Germline CDR1 is SGDLS and CDR2 is YYNGEE. V lost 2 bases and J lost 1; bases outside the gene matches: 13. This CDR3 contains 18 residues.

This CDR3 reads CASSWVRGSAFF. The CDR3 DNA sequence: TGTGCCAGCAGCTGGGTGCGGGGTTCTGCTTTCTTT. The J gene is TRBJ1-1, the V gene TRBV7-9, with D uncertain. Germline V gives CDR1 SEHNR, CDR2 FQNEAQ (reference sequence). V was pared by 4 bases and J by 11 bases, with 14 bases between. The CDR3 totals 12 residues.

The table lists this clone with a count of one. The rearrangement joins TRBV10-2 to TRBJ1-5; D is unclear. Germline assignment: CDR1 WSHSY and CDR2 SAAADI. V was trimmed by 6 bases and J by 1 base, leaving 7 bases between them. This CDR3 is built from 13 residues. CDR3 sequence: CASRVQSNQPQHF. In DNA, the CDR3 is TGCGCCAGCAGGGTCCAGAGCAATCAGCCCCAGCATTTT.

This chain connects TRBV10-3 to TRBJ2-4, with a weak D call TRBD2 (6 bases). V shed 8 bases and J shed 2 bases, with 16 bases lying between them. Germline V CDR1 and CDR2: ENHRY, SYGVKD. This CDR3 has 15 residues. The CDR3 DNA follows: TGTGCCATCTCTGGCCCGGGGGTTCCCAAAAACATTCAGTACTTC. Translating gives CAISGPGVPKNIQYF.

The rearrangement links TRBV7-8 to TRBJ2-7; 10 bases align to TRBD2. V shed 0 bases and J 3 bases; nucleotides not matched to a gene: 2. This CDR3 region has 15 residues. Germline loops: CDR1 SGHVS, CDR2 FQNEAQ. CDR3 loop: CASSLARTSGYEQYF. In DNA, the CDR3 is TGTGCCAGCAGCTTAGCCCGGACTAGCGGCTACGAGCAGTACTTC.

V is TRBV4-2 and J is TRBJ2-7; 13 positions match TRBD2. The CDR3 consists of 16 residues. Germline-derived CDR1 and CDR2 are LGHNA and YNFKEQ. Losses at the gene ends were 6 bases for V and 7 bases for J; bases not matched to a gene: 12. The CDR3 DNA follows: TGTGCCAGCAGTCGCCTCACAGGGACTAGCGGGATTGAGCAGTACTTC. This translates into CASSRLTGTSGIEQYF.